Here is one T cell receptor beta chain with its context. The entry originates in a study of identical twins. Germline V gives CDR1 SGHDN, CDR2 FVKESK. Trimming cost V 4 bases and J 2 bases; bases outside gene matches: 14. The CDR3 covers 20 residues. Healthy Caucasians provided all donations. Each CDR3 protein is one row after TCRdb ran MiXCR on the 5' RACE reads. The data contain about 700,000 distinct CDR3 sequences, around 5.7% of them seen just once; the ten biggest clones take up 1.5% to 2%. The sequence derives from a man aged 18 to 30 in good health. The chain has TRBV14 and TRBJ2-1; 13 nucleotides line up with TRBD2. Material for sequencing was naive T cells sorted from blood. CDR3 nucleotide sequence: TGTGCCAGCAGCCCGTTCTCCGGGACTAGCGGGATCAAAACCTACAATGAGCAGTTCTTC. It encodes CASSPFSGTSGIKTYNEQFF.